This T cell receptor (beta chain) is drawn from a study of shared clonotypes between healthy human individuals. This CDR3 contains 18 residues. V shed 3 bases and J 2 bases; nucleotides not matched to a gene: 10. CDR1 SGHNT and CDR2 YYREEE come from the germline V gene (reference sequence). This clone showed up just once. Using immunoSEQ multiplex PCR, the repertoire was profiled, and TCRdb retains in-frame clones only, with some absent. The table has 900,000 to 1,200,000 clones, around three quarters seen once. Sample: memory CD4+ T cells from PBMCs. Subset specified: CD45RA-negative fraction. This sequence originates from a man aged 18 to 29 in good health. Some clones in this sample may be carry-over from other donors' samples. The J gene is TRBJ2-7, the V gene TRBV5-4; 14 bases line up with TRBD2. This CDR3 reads CASSSPGLAGARAYEQYF. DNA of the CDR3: TGTGCCAGCAGCTCGCCGGGACTAGCGGGAGCTAGGGCCTACGAGCAGTACTTC.